This T cell receptor beta chain was recorded in a study of cytomegalovirus exposure and HLA in healthy donors. Study context: An earlier analysis found 120 million or so unique TCR beta sequences from 150 million to 200 million T cells. Study-level results: Reportedly, diagnosis of cytomegalovirus status by the classifier showed high specificity and sensitivity. Generally TCR sequences proved uncommon, though certain public TCRs appeared in numerous donors.

Trimming removed 5 bases from V and 0 bases from J, with 11 bases in between. The CDR3 loop spans 15 amino acids. CDR1 SEHNR and CDR2 FQNEAQ come from the germline V gene (reference sequence). About this clone: The antigen remains unidentified.

Primers: 60 Vbeta forward and 13 Jbeta reverse. The table came from immunoSEQ multiplex PCR; TCRdb's copy has only in-frame clones and leaves some out. This sample has 65,000 to 85,000 clones, with just over 75% found just once. The chain has TRBV7-9 and TRBJ1-3; D is possibly TRBD1 (5 bases). This TCR came from a man aged 50 or older in good health and CMV-seropositive. Input material: PBMCs. The CDR3 loop reads CASSHDSYSGNTIYF. In DNA form, the CDR3 reads TGTGCCAGCAGCCATGACAGCTACTCTGGAAACACCATATATTTT.